This T cell receptor (beta chain) was sequenced for a study of blood T cell repertoires in COVID-19. Original processing methods: Scientists estimated how many nucleated cells there were by amplifying reference gene primers. Repertoires were generated with immunoSEQ multiplex PCR, while TCRdb's copy carries only in-frame clones and drops some. Clone size and V and J calls were adopted from that table, with D and trimming inferred from the DNA. The sample includes 250,000 or so clones, less than 90% of them seen just once. With V trimmed by 0 bases and J by 10 bases, 5 bases remained unmatched. The CDR3 is made up of 15 amino acids. CDR1 and CDR2 (germline): MNHEY, SVGAGI.

V usage is TRBV6-5 and J usage is TRBJ1-6; 8 nucleotides line up with TRBD1. Sample: peripheral blood. The origin of this receptor is a man aged 60 to 69 with acute or convalescent COVID-19. CDR3 sequence: CASSYSTGVNSPLHF. Written as DNA, the CDR3 is TGTGCCAGCAGTTACTCGACAGGGGTCAACTCACCCCTCCACTTT.